These T cell receptor beta chains were read from a single sample in a study of response to subunit inactivated influenza vaccine. Each CDR3 protein gets one entry after TCRdb re-called the RT-PCR reads with MiXCR. The sample shows hundreds of thousands of distinct CDR3 sequences, over 11% of them seen only once. Sequenced here: PBMCs from blood, sampled 14 days before vaccination. All receptors derive from a man in his forties or fifties who received an inactivated influenza vaccine. Each CDR3 is given with its conserved first and last residue. D genes are given only for firm matches. Clone size is shown for a subset of rows, as once, few, many or a class of expanded clone.

size,V,D,J,CDR3,DNA
few,TRBV12-3/TRBV12-4,-,TRBJ2-2,CASSPWTRGTGELFF,TGTGCCAGCAGTCCTTGGACCAGGGGAACCGGGGAGCTGTTTTTT
-,TRBV4-3,-,TRBJ2-2,CASSQERAAGPTGELFF,TGCGCCAGCAGCCAAGAGAGGGCGGCGGGACCCACCGGGGAGCTGTTTTTT
many,TRBV4-2,TRBD2,TRBJ2-7,CASSQAGLADYEQYF,TGTGCCAGCAGCCAAGCCGGACTAGCGGATTACGAGCAGTACTTC
many,TRBV20-1,-,TRBJ2-1,CSASTTDEQFF,TGCAGTGCTTCTACTACGGATGAGCAGTTCTTC
-,TRBV11-2,-,TRBJ2-5,CASSAVWGQETQYF,TGTGCCAGCAGCGCAGTGTGGGGGCAAGAGACCCAGTACTTC
-,TRBV20-1,-,TRBJ1-2,CSAGHGYTF,TGCAGTGCAGGTCATGGCTACACCTTC
-,TRBV10-3,-,TRBJ2-1,CAISRDVSSYNEQFF,TGTGCCATCAGTAGGGACGTAAGCTCCTACAATGAGCAGTTCTTC
few,TRBV27,-,TRBJ2-1,CASSFGINEQFF,TGTGCCAGCAGTTTCGGTATCAATGAGCAGTTCTTC
-,TRBV7-2,-,TRBJ2-7,CASSFRGTNEQYF,TGTGCCAGCAGCTTCCGGGGTACCAACGAGCAGTACTTC
few,TRBV12-3/TRBV12-4,TRBD2,TRBJ2-1,CASSSGLAGVYNEQFF,TGTGCCAGCAGTTCGGGACTAGCGGGGGTCTACAATGAGCAGTTCTTC
few,TRBV7-2,TRBD2,TRBJ2-7,CASSLGTIPYEQYF,TGTGCCAGCAGCCTCGGGACTATTCCCTACGAGCAGTACTTC
few,TRBV20-1,-,TRBJ1-5,CSARGGVLSNQPQHF,TGCAGTGCTAGGGGGGGGGTTCTGAGCAATCAGCCCCAGCATTTT
-,TRBV9,TRBD2,TRBJ2-3,CASSVSGSDSDTQYF,TGTGCCAGCAGCGTGAGCGGGAGTGATTCAGATACGCAGTATTTT
-,TRBV7-8,TRBD2,TRBJ2-7,CASSLPRETSWRNEQYF,TGTGCCAGCAGCTTACCGAGAGAGACTAGCTGGAGGAACGAGCAGTACTTC
few,TRBV6-4,TRBD1,TRBJ2-2,CASSSQGDGELFF,TGTGCCAGCAGTTCACAGGGGGACGGGGAGCTGTTTTTT
few,TRBV12-3/TRBV12-4,TRBD1,TRBJ2-7,CASSFGTASYEQYF,TGTGCCAGCAGTTTTGGGACAGCCTCCTACGAGCAGTACTTC
few,TRBV15,-,TRBJ2-3,CATSRDFPDTQYF,TGTGCCACCAGCAGAGATTTTCCAGATACGCAGTATTTT
few,TRBV5-6,-,TRBJ2-1,CASSWRDSSYNEQFF,TGTGCCAGCAGCTGGAGGGACTCGAGCTACAATGAGCAGTTCTTC
-,TRBV4-3,-,TRBJ2-1,CASSRGGYLDEQFF,TGCGCCAGCAGCCGTGGAGGGTATTTGGATGAGCAGTTCTTC
few,TRBV7-6,TRBD2,TRBJ2-2,CASSLEPVTSGGNTGELFF,TGTGCCAGCAGCTTAGAACCGGTGACTAGCGGGGGGAACACCGGGGAGCTGTTTTTT
-,TRBV15,-,TRBJ2-7,CATSRIGGRGTYEQYF,TGTGCCACCAGCAGGATCGGGGGAAGGGGGACTTACGAGCAGTACTTC
-,TRBV4-1,-,TRBJ2-3,CASSQEGPKVLGDTQYF,TGCGCCAGCAGCCAAGAAGGTCCCAAGGTTCTGGGAGATACGCAGTATTTT
few,TRBV7-9,TRBD2,TRBJ2-1,CASSHHVAGEEQFF,TGTGCCAGCAGCCACCACGTAGCGGGGGAGGAGCAGTTCTTC
-,TRBV12-3/TRBV12-4,-,TRBJ2-5,CASSLGLGSIGTQYF,TGTGCCAGCAGTTTGGGTCTTGGTAGTATAGGGACCCAGTACTTC
few,TRBV7-2,-,TRBJ2-3,CASSSPSPQYF,TGTGCCAGCAGCTCTCCCTCGCCGCAGTATTTT
few,TRBV29-1,-,TRBJ1-1,CSVGGQSNTEAFF,TGCAGCGTTGGGGGGCAGAGTAACACTGAAGCTTTCTTT
few,TRBV18,-,TRBJ1-2,CASSPPSGNYGYTF,TGTGCCAGCTCACCACCGTCGGGGAACTATGGCTACACCTTC
few,TRBV7-2,TRBD2,TRBJ2-3,CASSLELAASGTQYF,TGTGCCAGCAGCTTAGAGCTAGCGGCCTCAGGTACGCAGTATTTT
few,TRBV27,-,TRBJ2-3,CASSPLTLRTDTQYF,TGTGCCAGCAGTCCGCTGACCTTACGCACAGATACGCAGTATTTT
many,TRBV5-1,-,TRBJ2-7,CASGKDPYEQYF,TGCGCCAGCGGCAAGGACCCCTACGAGCAGTACTTC
few,TRBV3-1,-,TRBJ1-4,CASSHRFEKLFF,TGTGCCAGCAGCCACCGATTCGAAAAACTGTTTTTT
once,TRBV7-2,-,TRBJ1-4,CASSPAGWGGNEKLFF,TGTGCCAGCAGCCCCGCGGGGTGGGGGGGGAATGAAAAACTGTTTTTT
-,TRBV2,-,TRBJ2-1,CASSRTGLGDEQFF,TGTGCCAGCAGTCGAACAGGACTTGGGGATGAGCAGTTCTTC
-,TRBV4-2,-,TRBJ1-1,CASSQAPGGGNTEAFF,TGTGCCAGCAGCCAAGCCCCGGGGGGGGGGAACACTGAAGCTTTCTTT
-,TRBV30,-,TRBJ1-2,CAWSASLNDGYTF,TGTGCCTGGTCCGCTTCATTGAACGATGGCTACACCTTC
-,TRBV30,-,TRBJ2-7,CAWRQPPYEQYF,TGTGCCTGGCGACAGCCGCCCTACGAGCAGTACTTC
many,TRBV7-2,-,TRBJ2-5,CASSLAREETQYF,TGTGCCAGCAGCTTAGCCAGGGAAGAGACCCAGTACTTC
few,TRBV7-9,-,TRBJ2-1,CASSITQGYNEQFF,TGTGCCAGCAGCATCACCCAGGGGTACAATGAGCAGTTCTTC
-,TRBV20-1,TRBD2,TRBJ2-7,CSAKTSGTSGEQYF,TGCAGTGCTAAAACTTCCGGGACTAGTGGGGAGCAGTACTTC
few,TRBV7-2,-,TRBJ2-7,CASSLLAAPSEQYF,TGTGCCAGCAGCTTATTGGCCGCTCCCTCCGAGCAGTACTTC
-,TRBV7-2,TRBD2,TRBJ2-1,CASSLFRGGHNEQFF,TGTGCCAGCAGCCTCTTTCGCGGGGGTCACAATGAGCAGTTCTTC
few,TRBV20-1,-,TRBJ1-5,CSAREWGGQPQHF,TGCAGTGCTAGAGAGTGGGGCGGGCAGCCCCAGCATTTT
-,TRBV28,-,TRBJ2-7,CATLDGYEQYF,TGTGCCACTTTAGACGGCTACGAGCAGTACTTC
few,TRBV10-3,TRBD2,TRBJ2-1,CATGGSGRALSYNEQFF,TGTGCCACCGGAGGCAGCGGGAGGGCCCTCTCCTACAATGAGCAGTTCTTC
few,TRBV6-1,TRBD2,TRBJ2-5,CASRLLKLAGGQETQYF,TGTGCCAGCAGACTCCTCAAACTAGCGGGAGGACAAGAGACCCAGTACTTC
-,TRBV4-3,-,TRBJ1-1,CASSIQVNTEAFF,TGCGCCAGCAGCATACAGGTTAACACTGAAGCTTTCTTT
-,TRBV2,-,TRBJ2-5,CANLWGETQYF,TGTGCCAATCTGTGGGGGGAGACCCAGTACTTC
few,TRBV7-9,-,TRBJ1-5,CASSRTDQPQHF,TGTGCCAGCAGCCGGACAGATCAGCCCCAGCATTTT
-,TRBV4-2,-,TRBJ1-4,CASSQANSGKLFF,TGTGCCAGCAGCCAAGCCAACTCGGGAAAACTGTTTTTT
many,TRBV6-1,TRBD1,TRBJ1-5,CASGPRTGGAYQPQHF,TGTGCCAGCGGACCAAGGACAGGGGGCGCCTATCAGCCCCAGCATTTT
few,TRBV29-1,-,TRBJ2-6,CRSRPSPGSGANVLTF,TGCAGGTCCCGGCCCTCTCCCGGCTCTGGGGCCAACGTCCTGACTTTC
-,TRBV2,-,TRBJ2-7,CASSGAGPPYEQYF,TGTGCCAGCAGCGGCGCGGGGCCCCCCTACGAGCAGTACTTC
-,TRBV19,-,TRBJ2-6,CASSIDLSGANVLTF,TGTGCCAGTAGTATCGACCTCTCTGGGGCCAACGTCCTGACTTTC
-,TRBV29-1,-,TRBJ2-5,CSVNRAGGETQYF,TGCAGCGTAAATCGGGCAGGAGGAGAGACCCAGTACTTC
-,TRBV4-2,-,TRBJ2-1,CASSQDNPQEGGDNEQFF,TGTGCCAGCAGCCAAGATAATCCCCAGGAGGGGGGGGACAATGAGCAGTTCTTC
many,TRBV20-1,TRBD1,TRBJ1-4,CSASPATGNEKLFF,TGCAGTGCTAGCCCTGCGACAGGGAATGAAAAACTGTTTTTT
-,TRBV20-1,-,TRBJ2-1,CSASSSTTNNEQFF,TGCAGTGCTAGTAGTTCGACTACAAACAATGAGCAGTTCTTC
few,TRBV18,TRBD2,TRBJ2-7,CASSPGGDLGYEQYF,TGTGCCAGCTCCCCCGGGGGGGATCTAGGCTACGAGCAGTACTTC
few,TRBV5-6,-,TRBJ1-1,CASSLEGTAFF,TGTGCCAGCAGCTTGGAAGGGACCGCTTTCTTT
few,TRBV5-1,-,TRBJ1-2,CASSSLKDSGSNTF,TGCGCCAGCAGCTCTCTTAAGGATTCCGGGTCGAACACCTTC